Below, 20 T cell receptor beta chains from the same sample are listed, as sequenced in a study of CD8 T cells in ankylosing spondylitis. These receptors' antigens are unknown. Whole-study findings and limits: Blood of patients with ankylosing spondylitis appeared to be characterized by a TCR beta motif of eight highly homologous variants.

MiXCR, applied by TCRdb to the 5' RACE reads, yields one record per CDR3 protein. This table holds approximately 300,000 distinct CDR3 sequences, 7.5% to 9% found once. Input material: blood, either unsorted or a sorted T cell fraction (not recorded which). The receptors here all came from a male donor with ankylosing spondylitis.

CDR3 loop: CASSLLVNSYEQYF. CDR3 DNA: TGTGCCAGCAGCCTGCTAGTGAACTCCTACGAGCAGTACTTC. This chain connects TRBV5-5 to TRBJ2-7; D gene unclear. Trimming removed 4 bases at V and 0 bases at J, with 11 bases between. The germline V gene encodes CDR1 SGHKS and CDR2 YYEKEE (reference sequence). This CDR3 is built from 14 residues.

This clonotype was found a few times. This chain connects TRBV20-1 to TRBJ2-2; 7 bases fit TRBD1. The CDR3 sequence is 14 residues long. V lost 5 bases, J lost 5 bases, and 8 bases stayed unmatched. Germline V lookup: CDR1 DFQATT, CDR2 SNEGSKA (reference sequence). The CDR3: CSAPRTGATGELFF. The DNA for the CDR3 is TGCAGTGCTCCTCGGACAGGCGCAACCGGGGAGCTGTTTTTT.

The chain carries TRBV12-3 or TRBV12-4 and TRBJ2-4; D may correspond to TRBD1 or TRBD2 (7 bases each). The CDR3 is made up of 15 amino acids. V lost 2 bases to trimming and J lost 5 bases, with 13 bases between them. CDR3 bases: TGTGCCAGCAGTTTACGACAGGGAGGGGAAAACATTCAGTACTTC. This translates into CASSLRQGGENIQYF.

The sample holds a few counts of this clonotype. V and J are TRBV28 and TRBJ2-1, with 10 bases aligning to TRBD1. Losses at the gene ends were 1 base for V and 7 bases for J; bases not matched to a gene: 19. This CDR3 is built from 20 residues. Germline-derived CDR1 and CDR2 are MDHEN and SYDVKM. The CDR3: CASSLLGTFVDRGSYNEQFF. DNA of the CDR3: TGTGCCAGCAGTTTATTGGGGACATTTGTGGACAGGGGGTCTTATAATGAGCAGTTCTTC.

This clonotype has just a few counts. This chain connects TRBV5-1 to TRBJ1-1; the D gene is possibly TRBD1 (6 bases). Trimming took 6 bases from V and 1 from J, leaving 16 bases between them. The CDR3 runs 15 residues. CDR1 and CDR2 (germline): SGHRS, YFSETQ. CDR3 residues: CASTFQGQGNTEAFF. Written as DNA, the CDR3 is TGCGCCAGCACGTTCCAGGGACAAGGGAACACTGAAGCTTTCTTT.

In its sample, this clonotype was seen a few times. The CDR3 here is CSPRTGSLQFF. CDR3 nucleotide sequence: TGCAGCCCACGAACAGGTTCTCTACAGTTCTTC. J is TRBJ2-1 and V is TRBV29-1; D possibly corresponds to TRBD1 (5 bases). CDR1 is SQVTM, CDR2 ANQGSEA, per germline. This CDR3 has 11 residues. V lost 8 bases and J lost 13, with 18 bases in between.

The chain employs TRBV29-1 and TRBJ2-3; D is perhaps TRBD2 (6 bases). This CDR3 region has 14 residues. Germline assignment: CDR1 SQVTM and CDR2 ANQGSEA. V lost 6 bases to trimming and J lost 6 bases, with 19 bases between them. In DNA form, the CDR3 reads TGCAGCGTCGCGCCGACTGGCGGGGCGGATACGCAGTATTTT. Translated, it gives CSVAPTGGADTQYF.

This clonotype has a handful of counts. The chain carries TRBV5-1 and TRBJ1-1; possibly TRBD1 for D (5 bases). Trimming stripped 3 bases from V and 5 bases from J, with 17 bases between. Germline-derived CDR1 and CDR2 are SGHRS and YFSETQ. The CDR3 spans 15 residues. Written as DNA, the CDR3 is TGCGCCAGCAGCTCACTACCTGGAGGGGTAACTGAAGCTTTCTTT. This encodes CASSSLPGGVTEAFF.

As regards this clonotype: Since no conserved phenylalanine or tryptophan closes the CDR3, a read error is the likely cause. This chain connects TRBV29-1 to TRBJ1-3; no reliable D call. The ends were cut back, 3 bases at V and 1 base at J, with 4 bases in the middle. Germline V gene data show CDR1 as SQVTM and CDR2 as ANQGSEA. The length of the CDR3 is 12 residues. CDR3 DNA: TGCAGCGTTGAGGGGTCTGGAAACACCATATATCTT. It yields the protein CSVEGSGNTIYL.

This clonotype was seen repeatedly, ten times or more. The chain recombines TRBV29-1 with TRBJ1-1; D might be TRBD1 (6 bases). Germline lookup yields CDR1 SQVTM and CDR2 ANQGSEA. Trimming took off 7 bases at V and 0 bases at J, with 12 bases between the two ends. The CDR3 runs to 13 residues. DNA for the CDR3: TGCAGCGCCGAGGGGGGGATGAACACTGAAGCTTTCTTT. Protein: CSAEGGMNTEAFF.

This clonotype was seen a few times. The chain has TRBV2 and TRBJ1-5; D not resolved. The ends were cut back, 6 bases at V and 7 bases at J, with 10 bases in the middle. Germline assignment: CDR1 SNHLY and CDR2 FYNNEI. The CDR3 spans 12 residues. Here the CDR3 reads CASRREVQPQHF. In DNA, the CDR3 is TGTGCCAGCAGGAGGGAGGTCCAGCCCCAGCATTTT.

This clonotype appeared many times. V gene TRBV5-1 combines with J gene TRBJ2-5; possible D gene TRBD1, 6 bases. The CDR3 covers 16 residues. Germline CDR1 and CDR2: SGHRS and YFSETQ. The germline V and J ends were trimmed by 6 bases and 0 bases, with 18 bases remaining between them. CDR3 sequence: CASKGTGQGNQETQYF. The CDR3 bases are TGCGCCAGCAAGGGAACGGGGCAGGGGAACCAAGAGACCCAGTACTTC.

This clonotype has a handful of counts. The CDR3 DNA is TGTGCCAGCAGTCGCTCCTTCGGAAATCAGCCCCAGCATTTT. This sequence encodes CASSRSFGNQPQHF. This sequence joins TRBV12-3 or TRBV12-4 and TRBJ1-5, with D hard to call. Trimming stripped 5 bases from V and 4 bases from J, with 12 bases between. CDR3 size: 14 residues.

The gene calls are TRBV12-3 or TRBV12-4 and TRBJ2-1, with unresolved D. V was pared by 4 bases and J by 5 bases, with 6 bases between. The CDR3 has 12 residues. The CDR3 nucleotides read TGTGCCAGCAGTTATCAGGACAATGAGCAGTTCTTC. Encoded protein: CASSYQDNEQFF.

V gene TRBV24-1 combines with J gene TRBJ2-5, with D perhaps assigned TRBD1 or TRBD2 (5 bases each). The germline V gene encodes CDR1 KGHDR and CDR2 SFDVKD. CDR3 length: 14 amino acids. Trimming took off 4 bases at V and 5 bases at J, with 13 bases between the two ends. CDR3: CATSDLGVRETQYF. CDR3 sequence (DNA): TGTGCCACCAGTGACTTGGGGGTCCGTGAGACCCAGTACTTC.

The genes are TRBV25-1 and TRBJ2-3; unclear D gene. Germline CDR1 and CDR2: MGHDK and SYGVNS. The CDR3 runs 16 residues. Trimming stripped 1 base from V and 2 bases from J, with 13 bases between. This chain's CDR3 is CASSELTTTFTDTQYF. The CDR3 bases are TGTGCCAGCAGTGAATTGACCACTACCTTCACAGATACGCAGTATTTT.

This clonotype was recorded many times. The gene calls are TRBV6-1 and TRBJ1-1; D not certain. The CDR3 spans 11 residues. Trimming removed 8 bases at V and 1 base at J, with 5 bases between. Germline CDR1 and CDR2: MNHNS and SASEGT. As DNA, the CDR3 is TGTGCCAGCCCATCGAACACTGAAGCTTTCTTT. Amino acid sequence: CASPSNTEAFF.

This clonotype was found many times. The V call is TRBV29-1, the J call TRBJ1-1; D call uncertain. The CDR3 has 14 amino acids. Germline-derived CDR1 and CDR2 are SQVTM and ANQGSEA. The V gene lost 8 bases and the J gene lost 1 base, with 17 bases spanning the gap. This CDR3 reads CSHPESRPNTEAFF. CDR3 nucleotide sequence: TGCAGCCATCCAGAGTCGCGACCGAACACTGAAGCTTTCTTT.

This clonotype was seen ten or more times. V and J are TRBV5-1 and TRBJ2-7; 11 bases align to TRBD2. Trimming cost V 5 bases and J 6 bases; bases outside gene matches: 7. Germline V gives CDR1 SGHRS, CDR2 YFSETQ. The CDR3 consists of 14 residues. CDR3 in DNA: TGCGCCAGCAGTACGACTAGCGGGATCGGCGAGCAGTACTTC. It codes for CASSTTSGIGEQYF.

This clonotype showed up many times. The chain recombines TRBV5-1 with TRBJ1-1; no reliable D call. Germline-derived CDR1 and CDR2 are SGHRS and YFSETQ. The V and J ends lost 4 bases and 2 bases respectively, with 9 bases between them. The CDR3 is made up of 13 amino acids. CDR3 sequence (DNA): TGCGCCAGCAGCACTACAGTCAACACTGAAGCTTTCTTT. Its translation: CASSTTVNTEAFF.